Following are 2 T cell receptor beta chains from one sample sequenced in a study of blood T cells in healthy people across ages. For the second PCR, which ran for roughly 6 to 11 cycles, a sample-barcoded 5' primer and a J-beta primer mix were used. TCRdb itself ran the 5' RACE reads through MiXCR, one entry per CDR3 protein. The profile shows under 2 million distinct CDR3 sequences, 30% to 40% of them singletons. Source material: blood. The receptors were gathered from a woman aged 25 to 39 in good health.

The V gene is TRBV28, the J gene TRBJ2-7; the match to TRBD2 covers 11 bases. V gave up 2 bases and J gave up 1 base; unmatched junction bases: 7. Germline CDR1 and CDR2: MDHEN and SYDVKM. This CDR3 has 17 amino acids. The CDR3 protein is CASSLISIAGGSYEQYF. The CDR3 nucleotides are TGTGCCAGCAGTTTAATCTCCATAGCGGGAGGGTCCTACGAGCAGTACTTC.

The table lists this clonotype with a few counts. The chain joins TRBV3-1 to TRBJ2-7; D is unresolved. This CDR3 is built from 14 residues. V was cut by 0 bases and J by 5 bases, with 11 bases left in between. Per germline, CDR1 LGHDT and CDR2 YNNKEL (reference sequence). The CDR3 coding sequence is TGTGCCAGCAGCCAAGATTCAGGTTCCAACGAGCAGTACTTC. Residues: CASSQDSGSNEQYF.